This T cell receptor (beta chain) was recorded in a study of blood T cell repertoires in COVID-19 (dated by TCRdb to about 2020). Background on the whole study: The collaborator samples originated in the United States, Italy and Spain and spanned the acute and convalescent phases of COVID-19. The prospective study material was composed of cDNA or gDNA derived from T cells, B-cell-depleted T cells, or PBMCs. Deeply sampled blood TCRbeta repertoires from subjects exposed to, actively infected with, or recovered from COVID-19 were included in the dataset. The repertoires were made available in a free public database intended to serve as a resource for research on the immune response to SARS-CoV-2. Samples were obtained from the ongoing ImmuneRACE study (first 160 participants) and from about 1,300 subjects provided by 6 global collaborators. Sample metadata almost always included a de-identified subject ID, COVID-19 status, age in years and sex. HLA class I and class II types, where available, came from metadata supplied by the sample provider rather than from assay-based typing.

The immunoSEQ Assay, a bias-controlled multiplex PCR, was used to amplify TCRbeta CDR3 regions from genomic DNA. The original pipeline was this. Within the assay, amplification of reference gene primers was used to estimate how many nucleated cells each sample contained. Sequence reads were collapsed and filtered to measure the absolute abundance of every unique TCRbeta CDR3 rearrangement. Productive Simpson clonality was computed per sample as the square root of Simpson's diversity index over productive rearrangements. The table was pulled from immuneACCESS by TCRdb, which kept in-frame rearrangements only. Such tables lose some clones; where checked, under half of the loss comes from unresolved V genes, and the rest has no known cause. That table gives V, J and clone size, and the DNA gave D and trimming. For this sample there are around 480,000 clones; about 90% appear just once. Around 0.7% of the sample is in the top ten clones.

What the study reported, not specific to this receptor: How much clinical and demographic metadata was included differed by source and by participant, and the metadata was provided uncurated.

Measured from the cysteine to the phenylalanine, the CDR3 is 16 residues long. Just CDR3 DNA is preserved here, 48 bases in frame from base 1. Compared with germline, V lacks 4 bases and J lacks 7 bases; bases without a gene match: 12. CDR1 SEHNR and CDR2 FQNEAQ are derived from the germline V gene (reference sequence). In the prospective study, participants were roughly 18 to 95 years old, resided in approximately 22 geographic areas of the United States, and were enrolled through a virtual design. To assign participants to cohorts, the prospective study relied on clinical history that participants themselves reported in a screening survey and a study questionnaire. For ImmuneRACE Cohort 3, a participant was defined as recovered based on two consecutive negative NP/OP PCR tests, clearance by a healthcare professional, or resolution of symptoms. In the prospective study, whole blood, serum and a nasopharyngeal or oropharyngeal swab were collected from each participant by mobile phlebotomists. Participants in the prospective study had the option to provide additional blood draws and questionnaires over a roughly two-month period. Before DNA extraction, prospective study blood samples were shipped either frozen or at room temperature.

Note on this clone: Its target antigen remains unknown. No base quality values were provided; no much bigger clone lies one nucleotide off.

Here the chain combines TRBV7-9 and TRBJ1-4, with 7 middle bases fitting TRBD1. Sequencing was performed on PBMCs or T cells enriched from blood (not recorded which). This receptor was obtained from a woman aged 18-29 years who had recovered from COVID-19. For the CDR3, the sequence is CASSSAGGAPSEKLFF. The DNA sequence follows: TGTGCCAGCAGCTCGGCAGGGGGAGCCCCTTCTGAAAAACTGTTTTTT.